These 13 T cell receptor beta chains share one sample of origin, sequenced in a study of CD8+CD57+ T cells in acquired aplastic anemia (dated by TCRdb to the late 2010s). The patients picked for sequencing were ones in whom flow cytometry had shown an expansion of CD8+CD57+ cells. The instrument was an Illumina HiSeq 2000. Genomic DNA was used as template for profiling of TCR beta VDJ combinations and CDR3 sequences. TCRdb reran the public reads through fastp at Q25 and MiXCR, keeping productive beta chains. Each entry is one CDR3 protein sequence, shown with its most common DNA and genes. The sample yields about 95,000 distinct CDR3 sequences; 55% to 80% were counted once. Clones ranked in the top ten supply around three fifths of the sample. The material sequenced was sorted CD4+, CD8+, or CD8+CD57+ T cells (not recorded which) from PBMCs. These TCRs come from a human donor with aplastic anemia.

This clonotype occurred a few times. The V call is TRBV2, the J call TRBJ1-2; D call uncertain. CDR1 SNHLY and CDR2 FYNNEI come from the germline V gene. V dropped 5 bases and J dropped 5 bases, with 6 bases sitting between them. The CDR3 length is 11 residues. CDR3 in amino acids: CASSSRYGYTF. The CDR3 DNA sequence: TGTGCCAGCAGTTCACGGTATGGCTACACCTTC.

This clonotype has just a few counts. The chain uses TRBV29-1 and TRBJ2-1; TRBD1 might be the D (5 bases). Germline assignment: CDR1 SQVTM and CDR2 ANQGSEA. The germline V and J ends were trimmed by 5 bases and 6 bases, with 17 bases remaining between them. The CDR3 has 14 residues. The CDR3 nucleotides read TGCAGCGTTCAAGGGGTGACAGCCGTCAATGAGCAGTTCTTC. Protein: CSVQGVTAVNEQFF.

This clonotype occurred many times. The chain employs TRBV19 and TRBJ1-5, with D maybe TRBD1 (5 bases). Germline V gene sequence: CDR1 LNHDA, CDR2 SQIVND (reference sequence). The germline V and J ends were trimmed by 6 bases and 5 bases, with 14 bases remaining between them. The CDR3 extends over 14 amino acids. In DNA form, the CDR3 reads TGTGCCAGTAGCTTAGGGGTTGGTGATCAGCCCCAGCATTTT. This sequence encodes CASSLGVGDQPQHF.

In this sample, this clonotype turned up a few times. The chain links TRBV24-1 to TRBJ2-3; TRBD2 agrees at 7 bases. The ends lost 3 bases at V and 3 bases at J; junction bases unmatched: 2. From germline, CDR1 is KGHDR and CDR2 SFDVKD. The CDR3 is 14 amino acids. The CDR3 loop is CATSDGGETDTQYF. The CDR3, as DNA: TGTGCCACCAGTGATGGGGGGGAGACAGATACGCAGTATTTT.

The chain links TRBV20-1 to TRBJ1-2; TRBD1 is a possible D gene (5 bases). The CDR3 is 18 residues long. CDR1 and CDR2 (germline): DFQATT, SNEGSKA (reference sequence). Trimming shortened V by 0 bases and J by 5 bases, and 25 bases separated the two germline ends. The DNA for the CDR3 is TGCAGTGCTAGAGATTGGAGGGACCCTGGAGGGCTAGGGTATGGCTACACCTTC. Its translation: CSARDWRDPGGLGYGYTF.

This clonotype turned up a few times. The rearrangement links TRBV10-3 to TRBJ1-1; D is undetermined. Trimming pared 4 bases from V and 3 bases from J, leaving 3 bases between. The CDR3 is made up of 11 amino acids. The germline V gene encodes CDR1 ENHRY and CDR2 SYGVKD. CDR3 DNA sequence: TGTGCCATCAGTGTGGACACTGAAGCTTTCTTT. Residues: CAISVDTEAFF.

This clonotype has a single count. This chain links TRBV5-1 with TRBJ2-7; TRBD2 aligns across 7 bases. CDR1 is SGHRS, CDR2 YFSETQ, per germline. J gave up 4 bases and V 5 bases, and 12 bases lay outside the gene matches. The CDR3 has 15 residues. CDR3 protein: CASRRTGTTEYEQYF. The CDR3 DNA sequence: TGCGCCAGCAGACGTACCGGGACTACAGAATACGAGCAGTACTTC.

This clonotype was observed at least ten times. The chain has TRBV27 and TRBJ1-1; D call uncertain. Trimming pared 7 bases from V and 3 bases from J, leaving 21 bases between. From germline, CDR1 is MNHEY and CDR2 SMNVEV (reference sequence). The CDR3 has 16 amino acids. The CDR3 protein is CASKAIAGWWDTEAFF. CDR3 DNA: TGTGCCAGCAAAGCAATTGCCGGGTGGTGGGACACTGAAGCTTTCTTT.

The chain couples TRBV19 to TRBJ1-1; no clear D. The V gene lost 7 bases and the J gene lost 3 bases, with 12 bases spanning the gap. Germline V gene sequence: CDR1 LNHDA, CDR2 SQIVND (reference sequence). This CDR3 contains 13 residues. This CDR3 reads CASTPRTHTEAFF. The CDR3 DNA reads TGTGCCAGTACCCCTCGGACCCACACTGAAGCTTTCTTT.

The chain has TRBV19 and TRBJ1-5; TRBD1 aligns across 7 bases. The germline V gene encodes CDR1 LNHDA and CDR2 SQIVND (reference sequence). The V and J ends lost 5 bases and 6 bases, in that order; junction bases with no gene match: 13. This CDR3 comprises 16 residues. CDR3: CASSEQQGFRAQPQHF. Written as DNA, the CDR3 is TGTGCCAGTAGTGAACAACAGGGGTTTAGGGCTCAGCCCCAGCATTTT.

The rearrangement links TRBV19 to TRBJ1-5, with TRBD1 matching 7 bases. This CDR3 is built from 16 residues. The V and J ends lost 5 bases and 4 bases, in that order; junction bases with no gene match: 11. The germline V gene has CDR1 LNHDA and CDR2 SQIVND (reference sequence). CDR3 DNA sequence: TGTGCCAGTAGTCGCACCCTGGGACAGCCTAATCAGCCCCAGCATTTT. It codes for CASSRTLGQPNQPQHF.

A few counts support this clonotype. The chain carries TRBV20-1 and TRBJ1-2; the D is unclear. Germline CDR1 reads DFQATT; CDR2 reads SNEGSKA (reference sequence). This CDR3 is 10 amino acids long. Trimming stripped 0 bases from V and 6 bases from J, with 2 bases between. CDR3 sequence: CSAREDGYTF. The CDR3 bases are TGCAGTGCTAGAGAAGATGGCTACACCTTC.

The chain uses TRBV12-3 or TRBV12-4 and TRBJ1-2, with 8 nucleotides matching TRBD1. The CDR3 extends over 13 amino acids. Trimming at V came to 4 bases and at J to 8 bases, leaving 6 bases not matched to a gene. The CDR3: CASSYRTGYGYTF. In DNA form, the CDR3 reads TGTGCCAGCAGTTACCGGACAGGGTACGGCTACACCTTC.